Only a few counts were recorded for the clone carrying this T cell receptor (beta chain). Its matching antigen is unknown. Lesional scalp tissue (obtained by punch biopsy) and peripheral blood were collected from alopecia areata patients. It was from PBMCs that CD4+ and CD8+ T cells were sorted. The source of the sample is a study of CD8+ T cells in alopecia areata. The wider study: Treated patients swallowed 5 to 10 mg of oral tofacitinib twice daily.

Extracted RNA was reverse transcribed, and the resulting cDNA served as sequencing template. Data came from immunoSEQ multiplex PCR; TCRdb stores just in-frame clones and leaves some out. Of roughly 200,000 clones in the sample, roughly 63% were seen once. Study results and caveats: Especially in alopecia totalis/universalis, lesional scalp showed greater clonality than normal scalp did.

Germline CDR1 is SQVTM and CDR2 is ANQGSEA. V was trimmed by 4 bases and J by 4 bases, leaving 13 bases between them. The CDR3 is 14 amino acids. The input for sequencing was CD4+ T cells sorted from blood, taken at week 0. The origin of this receptor is a human donor with alopecia areata. The rearrangement links TRBV29-1 to TRBJ2-2; perhaps TRBD1 as D (6 bases). The CDR3 DNA follows: TGCAGCGTTGGGTGGGGGCAGCTCACCGGGGAGCTGTTTTTT. Protein: CSVGWGQLTGELFF.